The rows below give T cell receptor beta chains drawn from one sample of a study of early T cells in non-severe SARS-CoV-2 infection. TCRdb re-called the 5' RACE reads with MiXCR, one entry per CDR3 protein. The sample has 65,000 to 85,000 distinct CDR3 sequences, 15% to 18% seen once. Material: whole blood. These TCRs come from an adult who was a healthcare worker with PCR-confirmed SARS-CoV-2 infection or an uninfected control (not recorded which). The CDR3 runs from the conserved cysteine through the conserved F or W.

>TRBV7-9|TRBJ1-2
CASSLLNWARGYTF
>TRBV27|TRBJ1-1
CASSFLSVDRVVFAEAFF
>TRBV28|TRBJ2-7
CASSRRVYEQYF
>TRBV6-2/TRBV6-3|TRBJ1-1
CASSYRGVTEAFF
>TRBV29-1|TRBJ1-2
CSVEGQEPNYGYTF
>TRBV9|TRBJ1-3
CASSVEGFSGNTIYF
>TRBV6-4|TRBJ2-7
CASSGFRDPSDEQYF
>TRBV11-2|TRBJ1-5
CASSSQRGAGRNQPQHF
>TRBV7-2|TRBJ2-1
CASSLRTSGNEQFF
>TRBV15|TRBJ2-1
CATSRRTGANEQFF
>TRBV20-1|TRBJ2-7
CSATRTGLYEQYF
>TRBV7-8|TRBJ2-2
CASSMDLTGELFF
>TRBV18|TRBJ2-3
CASSLLLAGEADTQYF
>TRBV7-6|TRBJ1-1
CASTSDTSNTEAFF
>TRBV20-1|TRBJ2-3
CSASKEWADTQYF
>TRBV4-1|TRBJ2-3
CASSFDRDDTQYF
>TRBV5-5|TRBJ1-1
CASTQGVVNTEAFF
>TRBV5-1|TRBJ2-3
CASRFTDTQYF
>TRBV20-1|TRBJ2-3
CSASAPLRDTQYF
>TRBV14|TRBJ2-1
CASSQESLAGGGEQFF
>TRBV3-1|TRBJ1-1
CASSPRGNTEAFF
>TRBV20-1|TRBJ2-5
CSASGGAKETQYF
>TRBV12-3/TRBV12-4|TRBJ2-3
CASSFRLGLAGGADTQYF
>TRBV14|TRBJ1-4
CASSQVRGLGEKLFF
>TRBV7-9|TRBJ1-4
CASNVQGVREKLFF
>TRBV20-1|TRBJ2-3
CSAAPPGSGGDTQYF
>TRBV6-2/TRBV6-3|TRBJ2-1
CASSYEAGGPVNEQFF
>TRBV14|TRBJ2-7
CASSQDLDSYEQYF
>TRBV18|TRBJ2-1
CASSPTSLSDNEQFF
>TRBV29-1|TRBJ2-3
CSVEEVDKYF
>TRBV3-1|TRBJ1-1
CASSPKGTPNTEAFF
>TRBV20-1|TRBJ2-1
CSARDLNPQDEQFF
>TRBV5-4|TRBJ1-4
CASSPWGTGNEKLFF
>TRBV18|TRBJ2-5
CASSPLAGRQETQYF
>TRBV11-2|TRBJ2-3
CASSLVRGYTDTQYF
>TRBV7-9|TRBJ2-7
CASSKPTGREQYF
>TRBV19|TRBJ2-1
CASTLTSGGYNEQFF
>TRBV28|TRBJ1-4
CASRRTGENEKLFF
>TRBV7-6|TRBJ2-7
CASSLDLRRSSYEQYF
>TRBV27|TRBJ1-1
CASSLFGDKGAFF
>TRBV18|TRBJ2-1
CASSQAGTEFF
>TRBV7-9|TRBJ2-1
CASSWGSLGFF
>TRBV5-1|TRBJ2-1
CASSLPTGSSYNEQFF
>TRBV29-1|TRBJ2-5
CSVGQTQETQYF